The rows below give T cell receptor beta chains drawn from one sample of a study of blood T cell repertoires in COVID-19. Assay used: immunoSEQ multiplex PCR; TCRdb lists only in-frame clones, some missing. The sample gives 130,000 to 150,000 clones, roughly 77% of which show up once; 4.2% is in the top ten. The sample comprised peripheral blood. The receptors originated from a man aged 55 to 70 with acute or convalescent COVID-19. Each CDR3 is given without its conserved first and last residue.

V gene	J gene	CDR3 protein
TRBV19	TRBJ2-3	ASRGQGRRDTQY
TRBV7-2	TRBJ2-7	ASSLGVSYEQY
TRBV4-1	TRBJ2-1	ASSQANNEQF
TRBV6-5	TRBJ2-7	ASRTGTGSSYEQY
TRBV18	TRBJ2-7	ASSPGLNYEQY
TRBV7-2	TRBJ2-7	ASSSPGTLSYEQY
TRBV6-1	TRBJ1-2	ASSEAEGSWGYT
TRBV19	TRBJ2-5	ASGGLAGAETQY
TRBV19	TRBJ1-1	ASSIGDRGGNTEAF
TRBV25-1	TRBJ2-3	ASSEYEWREGQPDTQY
TRBV11-1	TRBJ2-5	ASSLDGTGPAEAQY
TRBV7-2	TRBJ1-2	ASSLGGDRGRLNYGYT
TRBV9	TRBJ2-1	ASSVGRGKSYNEQF
TRBV4-2	TRBJ2-5	ASSQNPGGNRIQETQY
TRBV11-3	TRBJ1-1	ASSSGQNTEAF
TRBV7-6	TRBJ2-5	ASSLNTGKTETQY
TRBV7-8	TRBJ2-1	ASSSRDRWYNEQF
TRBV28	TRBJ1-1	ASRLQGAEAF
TRBV9	TRBJ2-7	ASSGRWLQGSYEQY
TRBV6-9	TRBJ2-7	ASSYGGRDPFYEQY
TRBV10-1	TRBJ1-2	ASSPGQANYGYT
TRBV4-2	TRBJ1-1	ASSQDQGSGAF
TRBV4-1	TRBJ2-1	ASSQLPFRSSYNEQF
TRBV11-2	TRBJ2-1	ASSLVQYNEQF
TRBV5-1	TRBJ2-3	ASSPGDGKTQY
TRBV7-6	TRBJ2-1	ASSLASGGYNEQF
TRBV6-6	TRBJ1-3	ASSRLREPGNTIY
TRBV6-5	TRBJ2-3	ASPGTGGNTDTQY
TRBV15	TRBJ2-7	ATSREPGQGNEQY
TRBV5-6	TRBJ1-4	ASSLAPGTGDEKLF
TRBV27	TRBJ2-7	ASSIRLAGAYEQY
TRBV9	TRBJ2-1	ASSAGETSLGYNEQF
TRBV10-3	TRBJ2-2	AISPGQPNTGELF
TRBV28	TRBJ2-7	ASRPPGQGLYEQY
TRBV5-1	TRBJ1-6	ASSPEGQGANSPLH
TRBV20-1	TRBJ2-5	SASLGLAQETQY
TRBV4-1	TRBJ2-7	ASSQDQGLAGGPYEQY